A single T cell receptor (beta chain) is shown here with its context. An input of roughly 0.45 to 1 ug of RNA was subjected to reverse transcription using random hexamers. Multiplex PCR with immunoSEQ amplified the TCR beta CDR3 across 54 Vbeta and 13 Jbeta. MiXCR, applied by TCRdb to the immunoSEQ multiplex PCR reads, yields one record per CDR3 protein. The table includes some 200,000 distinct CDR3 sequences, roughly nine tenths detected once. This sample stems from a study of CD8 T cells in Susac syndrome. About the research overall: When their blood was taken, patients with Susac syndrome were therapy-naive, taking corticosteroids, or taking intravenous immunoglobulin alone.

The germline CDR1 and CDR2 sequences are LGHDT and YNNKEL (reference sequence). V lost 2 bases to trimming and J lost 3 bases; unmatched junction nucleotides: 4. This CDR3 contains 16 residues. This sequence joins TRBV3-1 and TRBJ2-2, with 9 bases fitting TRBD2. This receptor was identified in a human donor with Susac syndrome. Source material: CD4+ T cells from PBMCs. CDR3 sequence (DNA): TGTGCCAGCAGCCAAATAGCGGGGGCCTACACCGGGGAGCTGTTTTTT. Translating gives CASSQIAGAYTGELFF.